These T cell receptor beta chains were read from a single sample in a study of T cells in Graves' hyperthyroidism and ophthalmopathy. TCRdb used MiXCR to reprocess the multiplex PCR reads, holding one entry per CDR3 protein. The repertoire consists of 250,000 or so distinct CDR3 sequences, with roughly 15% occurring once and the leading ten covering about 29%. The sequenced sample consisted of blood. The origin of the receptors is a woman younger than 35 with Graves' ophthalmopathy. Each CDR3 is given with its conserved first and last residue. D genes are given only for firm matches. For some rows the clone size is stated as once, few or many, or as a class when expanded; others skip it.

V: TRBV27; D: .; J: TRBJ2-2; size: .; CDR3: CASSFVYHRDGAGELFF; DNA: TGTGCCAGCAGTTTCGTTTACCACAGGGACGGGGCCGGGGAGCTGTTTTTT
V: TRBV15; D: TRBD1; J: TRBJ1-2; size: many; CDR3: CATSSASTGTGDNGYTF; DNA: TGTGCCACCAGCAGCGCCAGCACCGGGACAGGGGATAATGGCTACACCTTC
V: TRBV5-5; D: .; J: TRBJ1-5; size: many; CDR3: CASSSGVGGGHGNQPQHF; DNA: TGTGCCAGCAGCTCAGGCGTCGGGGGGGGTCACGGCAATCAGCCCCAGCATTTT
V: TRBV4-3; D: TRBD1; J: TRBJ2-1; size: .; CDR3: CASSQGQGYEQFF; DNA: TGCGCCAGCAGCCAAGGACAGGGGTATGAGCAGTTCTTC
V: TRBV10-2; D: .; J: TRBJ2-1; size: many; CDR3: CASSESRVNEQFF; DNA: TGCGCCAGCAGTGAGTCAAGGGTAAATGAGCAGTTCTTC
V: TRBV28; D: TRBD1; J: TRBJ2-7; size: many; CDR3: CASRVRDRGSYEQYF; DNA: TGTGCCAGCAGGGTCCGGGACAGGGGGTCCTACGAGCAGTACTTC
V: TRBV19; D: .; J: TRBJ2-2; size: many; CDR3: CATEDPTQGPGELFF; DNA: TGTGCCACCGAAGATCCCACTCAGGGTCCCGGGGAGCTGTTTTTT
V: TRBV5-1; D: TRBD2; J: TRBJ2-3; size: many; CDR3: CASRPSGHLTDTQYF; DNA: TGCGCCAGCAGGCCTAGCGGGCATCTCACAGATACGCAGTATTTT
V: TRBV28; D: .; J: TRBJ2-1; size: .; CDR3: CASSFYICSARSPGLAGGYNEQFF; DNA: .
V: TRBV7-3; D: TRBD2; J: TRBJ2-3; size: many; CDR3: CASSPRLAGTGDTQYF; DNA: TGTGCCAGCAGCCCCCGACTAGCGGGGACGGGAGATACGCAGTATTTT
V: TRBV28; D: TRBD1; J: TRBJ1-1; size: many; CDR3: CASSPYRGLETEAFF; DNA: TGTGCCAGCAGTCCCTACAGGGGGCTTGAGACTGAAGCTTTCTTT
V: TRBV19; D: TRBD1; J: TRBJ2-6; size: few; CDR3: CATTDRGPGANVLTF; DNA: TGTGCCACTACGGACAGGGGCCCTGGGGCCAACGTCCTGACTTTC
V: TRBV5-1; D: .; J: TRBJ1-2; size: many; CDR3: CASSLAIYRVRANYGYTF; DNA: TGCGCCAGCAGCTTGGCCATATACAGGGTTCGAGCTAACTATGGCTACACCTTC
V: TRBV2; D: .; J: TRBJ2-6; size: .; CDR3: CASSQEAGANVLTF; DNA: TGTGCCAGCAGTCAGGAGGCAGGGGCCAACGTCCTGACTTTC
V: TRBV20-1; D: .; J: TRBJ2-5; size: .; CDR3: CSARDGAQRTQYF; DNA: TGCAGTGCTAGAGACGGGGCTCAGCGGACCCAGTACTTC
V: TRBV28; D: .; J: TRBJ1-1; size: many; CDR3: CASSFVRGYDLEAFF; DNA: TGTGCCAGCAGTTTCGTGCGGGGCTACGACCTTGAAGCTTTCTTT
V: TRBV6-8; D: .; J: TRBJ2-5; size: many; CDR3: CASTRGTAGETQYF; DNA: TGTGCCAGCACCAGGGGGACTGCCGGCGAGACCCAGTACTTC
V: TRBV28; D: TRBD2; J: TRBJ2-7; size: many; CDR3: CASSAGGFSEQYF; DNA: TGTGCCAGCTCAGCGGGAGGTTTTAGCGAGCAGTACTTC
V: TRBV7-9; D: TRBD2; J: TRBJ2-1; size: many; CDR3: CASSLDGLVALYNEQFF; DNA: TGTGCCAGCAGCTTAGATGGACTAGTCGCTTTGTACAATGAGCAGTTCTTC
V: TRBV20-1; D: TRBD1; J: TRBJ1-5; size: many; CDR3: CSARHYIGQGNQPQHF; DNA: TGCAGTGCTAGACATTACATAGGACAGGGAAATCAGCCCCAGCATTTT
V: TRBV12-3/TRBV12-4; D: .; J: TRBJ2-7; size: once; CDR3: CASSRKGTPYEQYF; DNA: TGTGCCAGCAGTAGGAAGGGGACCCCCTACGAGCAGTACTTC
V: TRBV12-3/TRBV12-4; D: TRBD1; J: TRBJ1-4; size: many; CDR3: CASSARRTGDTYATNEKLFF; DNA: TGTGCCAGCAGTGCCCGAAGGACAGGGGACACTTATGCAACTAATGAAAAACTGTTTTTT
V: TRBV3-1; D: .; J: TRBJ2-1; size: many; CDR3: CASSQLWGRGNEQFF; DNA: TGTGCCAGCAGCCAACTCTGGGGGCGAGGGAATGAGCAGTTCTTC
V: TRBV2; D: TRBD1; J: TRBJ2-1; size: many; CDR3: CASSEWVQGAGNEQFF; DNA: TGTGCCAGCAGTGAATGGGTACAGGGGGCGGGCAATGAGCAGTTCTTC
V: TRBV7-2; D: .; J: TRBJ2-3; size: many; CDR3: CASSLEVLTHTQYF; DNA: TGTGCCAGCAGCTTAGAGGTCCTTACGCATACGCAGTATTTT
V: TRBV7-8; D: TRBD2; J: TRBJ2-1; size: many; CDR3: CASSLGVWLAGVPNEQFF; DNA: TGTGCCAGCAGCTTAGGAGTATGGCTAGCGGGAGTCCCCAATGAGCAGTTCTTC
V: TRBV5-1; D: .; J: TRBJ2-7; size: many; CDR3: CASSPSHGSEQYF; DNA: TGCGCCAGCAGCCCTAGTCACGGATCCGAGCAGTACTTC
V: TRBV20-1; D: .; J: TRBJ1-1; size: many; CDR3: CSAMPHMNTEAFF; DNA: TGCAGTGCGATGCCCCATATGAACACTGAAGCTTTCTTT
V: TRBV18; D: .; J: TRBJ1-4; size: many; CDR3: CASSPPGGREKLFF; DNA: TGTGCCAGCTCACCGCCCGGGGGACGTGAAAAACTGTTTTTT